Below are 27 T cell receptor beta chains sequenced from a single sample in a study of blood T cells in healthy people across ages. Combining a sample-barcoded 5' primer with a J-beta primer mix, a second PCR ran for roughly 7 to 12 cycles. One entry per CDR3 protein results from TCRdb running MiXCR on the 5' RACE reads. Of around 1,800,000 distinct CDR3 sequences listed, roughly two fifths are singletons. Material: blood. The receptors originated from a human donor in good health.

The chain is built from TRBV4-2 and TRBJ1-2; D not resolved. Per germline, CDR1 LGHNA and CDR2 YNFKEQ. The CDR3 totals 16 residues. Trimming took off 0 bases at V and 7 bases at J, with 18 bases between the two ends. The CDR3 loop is CASSQDHGDTSFGYTF. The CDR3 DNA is TGTGCCAGCAGCCAAGATCACGGGGATACGAGTTTTGGCTACACCTTC.

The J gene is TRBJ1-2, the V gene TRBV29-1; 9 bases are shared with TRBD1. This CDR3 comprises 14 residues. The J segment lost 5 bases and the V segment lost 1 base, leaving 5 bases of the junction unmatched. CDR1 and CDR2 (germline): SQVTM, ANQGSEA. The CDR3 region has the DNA TGCAGCGTTGAAGGCGCGGGACAGGGATATGGCTACACCTTC. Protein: CSVEGAGQGYGYTF.

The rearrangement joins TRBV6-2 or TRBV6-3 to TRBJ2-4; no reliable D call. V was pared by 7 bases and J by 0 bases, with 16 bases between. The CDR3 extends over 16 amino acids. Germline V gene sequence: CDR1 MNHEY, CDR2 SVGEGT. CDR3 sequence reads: CASNSGRTLAKNIQYF. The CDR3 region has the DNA TGTGCCAGCAACTCCGGACGGACCCTAGCCAAAAACATTCAGTACTTC.

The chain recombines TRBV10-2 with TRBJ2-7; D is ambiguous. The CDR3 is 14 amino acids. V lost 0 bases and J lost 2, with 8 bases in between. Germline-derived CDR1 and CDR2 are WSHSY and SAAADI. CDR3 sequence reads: CASSESGDPYEQYF. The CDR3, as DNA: TGCGCCAGCAGTGAGTCGGGTGATCCCTACGAGCAGTACTTC.

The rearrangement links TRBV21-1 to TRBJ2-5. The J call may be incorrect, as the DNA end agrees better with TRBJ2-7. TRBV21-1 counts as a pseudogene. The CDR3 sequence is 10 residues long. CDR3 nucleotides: TGTGCCAGCAGCAAAGCCGAGCAGTACTTC. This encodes CASSKAEQYF.

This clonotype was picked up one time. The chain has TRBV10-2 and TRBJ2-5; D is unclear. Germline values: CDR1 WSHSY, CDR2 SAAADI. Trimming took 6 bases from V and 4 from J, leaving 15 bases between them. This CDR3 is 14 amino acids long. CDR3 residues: CASRAGRFRETQYF. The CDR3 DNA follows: TGCGCCAGCAGGGCAGGTCGCTTTCGAGAGACCCAGTACTTC.

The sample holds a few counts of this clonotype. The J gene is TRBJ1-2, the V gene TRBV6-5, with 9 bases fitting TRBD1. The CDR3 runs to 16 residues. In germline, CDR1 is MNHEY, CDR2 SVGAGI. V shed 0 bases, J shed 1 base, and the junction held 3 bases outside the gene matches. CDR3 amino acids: CASSYSTGGLNYGYTF. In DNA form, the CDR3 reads TGTGCCAGCAGTTACTCCACAGGGGGCCTTAACTATGGCTACACCTTC.

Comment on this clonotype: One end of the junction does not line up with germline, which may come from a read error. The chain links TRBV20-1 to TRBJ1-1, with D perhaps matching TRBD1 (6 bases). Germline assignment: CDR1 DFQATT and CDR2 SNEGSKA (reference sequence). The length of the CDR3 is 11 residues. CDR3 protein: CRARGSLGAFF. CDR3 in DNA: TGCAGGGCTAGGGGGTCACTGGGAGCTTTCTTT.

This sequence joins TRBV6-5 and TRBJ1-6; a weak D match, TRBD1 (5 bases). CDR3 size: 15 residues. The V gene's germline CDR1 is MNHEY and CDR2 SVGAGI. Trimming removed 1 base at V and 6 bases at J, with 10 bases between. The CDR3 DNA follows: TGTGCCAGCAGTTACTGGGGCAGGGCTAATTCACCCCTCCACTTT. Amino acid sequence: CASSYWGRANSPLHF.

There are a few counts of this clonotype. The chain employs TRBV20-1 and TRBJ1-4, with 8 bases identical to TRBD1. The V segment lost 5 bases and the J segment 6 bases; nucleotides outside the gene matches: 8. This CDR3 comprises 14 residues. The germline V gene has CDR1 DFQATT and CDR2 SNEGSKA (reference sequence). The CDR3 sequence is CSAPQGGMDEKLFF. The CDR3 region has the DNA TGCAGTGCTCCACAGGGGGGGATGGATGAAAAACTGTTTTTT.

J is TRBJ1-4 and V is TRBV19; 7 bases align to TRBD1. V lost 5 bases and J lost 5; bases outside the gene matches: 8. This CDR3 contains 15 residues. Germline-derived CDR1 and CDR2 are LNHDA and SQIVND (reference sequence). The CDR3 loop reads CASSPKGQRNEKLFF. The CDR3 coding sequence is TGTGCCAGTAGTCCAAAGGGACAGCGAAATGAAAAACTGTTTTTT.

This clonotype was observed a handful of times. CDR3 region: CSAQTAGSDQPQHF. The CDR3 DNA reads as TGCAGTGCTCAAACCGCAGGGAGCGATCAGCCCCAGCATTTT. The V call is TRBV20-1, the J call TRBJ1-5, with D tentatively TRBD1 (5 bases). Germline values: CDR1 DFQATT, CDR2 SNEGSKA (reference sequence). V lost 5 bases and J 5 bases, leaving 16 bases between the germline ends. CDR3 size: 14 residues.

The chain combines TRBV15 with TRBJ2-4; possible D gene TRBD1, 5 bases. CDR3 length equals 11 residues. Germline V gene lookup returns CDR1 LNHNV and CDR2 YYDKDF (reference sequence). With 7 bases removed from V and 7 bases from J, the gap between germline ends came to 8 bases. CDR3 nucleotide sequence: TGTGCCACCATGAAGGGGAACATTCAGTACTTC. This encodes CATMKGNIQYF.

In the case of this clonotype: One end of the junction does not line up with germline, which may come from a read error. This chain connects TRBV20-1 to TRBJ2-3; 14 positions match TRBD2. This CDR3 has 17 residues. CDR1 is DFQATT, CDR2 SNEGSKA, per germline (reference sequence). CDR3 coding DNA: TGCAGTGCCGACCCCGGGACTAGCGGGGGTAGCACAGATGCGCAGTATTTT. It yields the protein CSADPGTSGGSTDAQYF.

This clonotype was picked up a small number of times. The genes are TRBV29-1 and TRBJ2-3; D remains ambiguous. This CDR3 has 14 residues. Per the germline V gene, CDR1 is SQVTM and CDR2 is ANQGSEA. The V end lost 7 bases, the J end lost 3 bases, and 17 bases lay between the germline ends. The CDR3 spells CSGNRVVVTDTQYF. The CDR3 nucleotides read TGCAGCGGTAACAGAGTGGTGGTTACAGATACGCAGTATTTT.

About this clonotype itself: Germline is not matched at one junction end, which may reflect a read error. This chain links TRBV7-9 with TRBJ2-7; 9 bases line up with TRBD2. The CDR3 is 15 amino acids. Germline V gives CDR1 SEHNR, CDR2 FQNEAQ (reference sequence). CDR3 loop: CASSTRGGTAYEQYF. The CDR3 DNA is TGTGCCAGCTCAACGCGGGGGGGGACAGCCTACGAGCAGTACTTT.

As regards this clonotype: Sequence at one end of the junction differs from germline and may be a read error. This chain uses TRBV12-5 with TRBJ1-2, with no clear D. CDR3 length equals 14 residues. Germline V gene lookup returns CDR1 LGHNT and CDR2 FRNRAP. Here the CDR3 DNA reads TGTGCTAGTGGAGACCTAGCTACGGTTAGTGGCAACACCTTC. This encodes CASGDLATVSGNTF.

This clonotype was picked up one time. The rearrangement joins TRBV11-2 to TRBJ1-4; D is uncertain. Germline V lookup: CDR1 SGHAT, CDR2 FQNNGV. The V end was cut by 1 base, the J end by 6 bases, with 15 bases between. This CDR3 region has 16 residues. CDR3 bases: TGTGCCAGCAGCTTAGGTCTCGTGGGAGTGGATGAAAAACTGTTTTTT. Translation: CASSLGLVGVDEKLFF.

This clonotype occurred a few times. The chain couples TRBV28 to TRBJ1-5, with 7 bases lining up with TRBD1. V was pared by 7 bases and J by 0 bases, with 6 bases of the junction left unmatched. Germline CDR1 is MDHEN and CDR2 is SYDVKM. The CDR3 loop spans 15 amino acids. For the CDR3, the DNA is TGTGCCAGCACCTATGGGACAGTTAGCAATCAGCCCCAGCATTTT. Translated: CASTYGTVSNQPQHF. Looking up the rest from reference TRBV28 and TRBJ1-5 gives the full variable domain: DVKVTQSSRYLVKRTGEKVFLECVQDMDHENMFWYRQDPGLGLRLIYFSYDVKMKEKGDIPEGYSVSREKKERFSLILESASTNQTSMYLCASTYGTVSNQPQHFGDGTRLSIL.

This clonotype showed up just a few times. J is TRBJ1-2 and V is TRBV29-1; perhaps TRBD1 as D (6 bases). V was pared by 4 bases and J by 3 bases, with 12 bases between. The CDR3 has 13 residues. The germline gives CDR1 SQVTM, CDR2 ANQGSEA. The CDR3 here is CSVAQGRHYGYTF. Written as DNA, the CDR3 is TGCAGCGTTGCTCAGGGGCGCCACTATGGCTACACCTTC.

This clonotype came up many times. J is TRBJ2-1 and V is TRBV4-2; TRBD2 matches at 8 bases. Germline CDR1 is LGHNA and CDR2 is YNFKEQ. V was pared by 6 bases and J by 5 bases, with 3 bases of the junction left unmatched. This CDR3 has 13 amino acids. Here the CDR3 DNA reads TGTGCCAGCAGAGGTAGCGGGGACAATGAGCAGTTCTTC. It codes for CASRGSGDNEQFF.

CDR3 in amino acids: CASSLAPGLPPYEQYF. CDR3 sequence (DNA): TGTGCCAGCAGCTTAGCCCCAGGACTCCCCCCCTACGAGCAGTACTTC. The chain uses TRBV7-2 and TRBJ2-7; D perhaps matches TRBD2 (5 bases). The germline V gene encodes CDR1 SGHTA and CDR2 FQGNSA. The CDR3 is 16 amino acids. Trimming removed 0 bases from V and 2 bases from J, with 14 bases in between.

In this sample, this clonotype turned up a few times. CDR3 nucleotide sequence: TGTGCCAGCAGCTTAATGGCAGATACGCAGTATTTT. Amino acids: CASSLMADTQYF. The gene calls are TRBV7-2 and TRBJ2-3, with no clear D. Germline V lookup: CDR1 SGHTA, CDR2 FQGNSA. Between the trimmed V and J ends, which lost 2 bases and 4 bases, there was a span of 4 bases. The CDR3 has 12 amino acids.

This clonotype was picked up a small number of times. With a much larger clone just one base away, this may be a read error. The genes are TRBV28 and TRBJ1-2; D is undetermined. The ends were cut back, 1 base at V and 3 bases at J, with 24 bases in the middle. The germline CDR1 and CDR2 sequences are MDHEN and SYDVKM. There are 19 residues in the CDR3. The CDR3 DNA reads TGTGCCAGCAGTTTATCCTCCGGAATGTTTGTAGGAATGCACTATGGCTACACCTTC. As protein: CASSLSSGMFVGMHYGYTF.

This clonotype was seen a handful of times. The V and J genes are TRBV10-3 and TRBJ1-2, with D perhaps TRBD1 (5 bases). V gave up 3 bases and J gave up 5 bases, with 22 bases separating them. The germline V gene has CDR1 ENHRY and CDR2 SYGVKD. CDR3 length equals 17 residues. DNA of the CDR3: TGTGCCATCAGTGATATCGTCGCCGGGTACCAGGGTTATGGCTACACCTTC. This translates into CAISDIVAGYQGYGYTF.

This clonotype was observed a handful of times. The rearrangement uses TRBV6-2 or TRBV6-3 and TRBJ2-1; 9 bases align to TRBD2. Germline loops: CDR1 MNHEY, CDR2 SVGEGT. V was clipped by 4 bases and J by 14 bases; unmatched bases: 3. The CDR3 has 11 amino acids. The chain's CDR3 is CASSSSGGKFF. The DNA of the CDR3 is TGTGCCAGCAGTTCAAGCGGGGGGAAGTTCTTC.

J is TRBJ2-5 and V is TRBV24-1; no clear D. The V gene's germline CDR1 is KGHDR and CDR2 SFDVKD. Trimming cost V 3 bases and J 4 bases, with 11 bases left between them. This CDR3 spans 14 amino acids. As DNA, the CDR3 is TGTGCCACCAGTGATGTAGGGCCGGGAGAGACCCAGTACTTC. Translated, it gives CATSDVGPGETQYF.